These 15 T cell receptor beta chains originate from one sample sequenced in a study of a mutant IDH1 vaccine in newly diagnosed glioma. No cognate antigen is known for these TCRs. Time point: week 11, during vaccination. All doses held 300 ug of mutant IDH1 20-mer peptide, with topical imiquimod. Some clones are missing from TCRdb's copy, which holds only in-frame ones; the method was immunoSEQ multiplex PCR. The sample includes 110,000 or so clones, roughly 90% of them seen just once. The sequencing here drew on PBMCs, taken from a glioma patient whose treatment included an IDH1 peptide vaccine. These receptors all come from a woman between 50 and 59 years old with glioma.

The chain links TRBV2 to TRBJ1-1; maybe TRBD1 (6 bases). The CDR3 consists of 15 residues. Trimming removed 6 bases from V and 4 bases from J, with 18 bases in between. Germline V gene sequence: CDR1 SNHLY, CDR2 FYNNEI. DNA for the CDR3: TGTGCCAGCAGCGGAAGAGCGCAGGGGATCACTGAAGCTTTCTTT. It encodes CASSGRAQGITEAFF.

The CDR3 here is CASSPPPGRNTQYF. CDR3 DNA sequence: TGCGCCAGCAGCCCCCCTCCCGGGAGGAATACGCAGTATTTT. The rearrangement links TRBV4-1 to TRBJ2-3, with 7 bases lining up with TRBD2. After removal of 4 bases from V and 7 bases from J, the junction contained 8 bases not matched to a gene. The CDR3 length is 14 residues. The germline CDR1 and CDR2 sequences are MGHRA and YSYEKL.

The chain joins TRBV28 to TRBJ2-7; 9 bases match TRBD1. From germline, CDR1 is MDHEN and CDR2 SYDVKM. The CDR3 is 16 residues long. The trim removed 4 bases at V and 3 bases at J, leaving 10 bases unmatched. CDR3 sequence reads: CASSSGDRESHYEQYF. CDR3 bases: TGTGCCAGCAGTTCGGGGGACAGGGAAAGCCACTACGAGCAGTACTTC.

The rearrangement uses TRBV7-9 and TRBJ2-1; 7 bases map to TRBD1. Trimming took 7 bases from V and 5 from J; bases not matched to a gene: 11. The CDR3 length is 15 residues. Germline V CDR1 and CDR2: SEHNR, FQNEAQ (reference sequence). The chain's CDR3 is CASIPRGLENNEQFF. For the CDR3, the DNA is TGTGCCAGCATCCCGAGGGGGCTGGAGAACAATGAGCAGTTCTTC.

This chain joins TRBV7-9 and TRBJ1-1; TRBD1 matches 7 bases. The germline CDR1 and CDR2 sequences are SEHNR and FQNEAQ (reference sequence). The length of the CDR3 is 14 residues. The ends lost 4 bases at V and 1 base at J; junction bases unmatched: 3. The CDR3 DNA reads TGTGCCAGCAGCTCTTACAGGGGGAACACTGAAGCTTTCTTT. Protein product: CASSSYRGNTEAFF.

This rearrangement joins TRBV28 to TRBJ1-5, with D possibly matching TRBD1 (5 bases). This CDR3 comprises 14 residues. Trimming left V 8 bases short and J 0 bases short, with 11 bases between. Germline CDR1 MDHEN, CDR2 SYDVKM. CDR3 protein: CASGRVNSNQPQHF. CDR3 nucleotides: TGTGCCAGCGGCAGGGTGAATAGCAATCAGCCCCAGCATTTT.

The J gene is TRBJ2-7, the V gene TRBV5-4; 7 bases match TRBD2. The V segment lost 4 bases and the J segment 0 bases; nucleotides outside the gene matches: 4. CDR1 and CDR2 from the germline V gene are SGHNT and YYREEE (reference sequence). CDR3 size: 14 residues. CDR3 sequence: CASSKSGVSYEQYF. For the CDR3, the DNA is TGTGCCAGCAGCAAGAGCGGGGTCTCCTACGAGCAGTACTTC.

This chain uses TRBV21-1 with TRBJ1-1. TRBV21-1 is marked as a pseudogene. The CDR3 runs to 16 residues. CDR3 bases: TGTGCCAGCAGCAAAGTGCGGACCGAAGATGCCTCTGAAGCTTTCTTT. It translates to CASSKVRTEDASEAFF.

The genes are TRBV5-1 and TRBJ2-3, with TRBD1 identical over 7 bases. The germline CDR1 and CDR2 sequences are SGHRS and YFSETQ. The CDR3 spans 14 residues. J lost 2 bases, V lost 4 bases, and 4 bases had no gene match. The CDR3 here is CASSTGQYTDTQYF. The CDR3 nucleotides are TGCGCCAGCAGCACGGGACAGTACACAGATACGCAGTATTTT.

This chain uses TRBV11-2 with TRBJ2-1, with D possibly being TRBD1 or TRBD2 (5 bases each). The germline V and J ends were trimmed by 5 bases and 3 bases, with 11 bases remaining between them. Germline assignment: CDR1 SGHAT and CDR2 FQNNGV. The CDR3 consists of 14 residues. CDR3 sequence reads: CASSIRDVYNEQFF. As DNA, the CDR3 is TGTGCCAGCAGCATCCGGGACGTCTACAATGAGCAGTTCTTC.

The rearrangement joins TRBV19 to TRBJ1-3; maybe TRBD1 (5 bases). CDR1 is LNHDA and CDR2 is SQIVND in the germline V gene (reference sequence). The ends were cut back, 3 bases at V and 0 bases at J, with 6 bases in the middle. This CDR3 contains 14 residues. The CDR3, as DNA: TGTGCCAGTAGTATCGGACACTCTGGAAACACCATATATTTT. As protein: CASSIGHSGNTIYF.

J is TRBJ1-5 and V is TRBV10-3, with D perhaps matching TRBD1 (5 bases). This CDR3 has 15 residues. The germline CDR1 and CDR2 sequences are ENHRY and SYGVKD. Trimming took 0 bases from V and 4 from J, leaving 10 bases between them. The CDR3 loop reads CAISESSRENQPQHF. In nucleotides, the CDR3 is TGTGCCATCAGTGAGTCGTCCAGGGAAAATCAGCCCCAGCATTTT.

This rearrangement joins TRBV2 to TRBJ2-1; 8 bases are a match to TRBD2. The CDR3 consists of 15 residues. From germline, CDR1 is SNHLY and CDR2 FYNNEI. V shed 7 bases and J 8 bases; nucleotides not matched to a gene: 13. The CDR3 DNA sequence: TGTGCCAGCACCTCAACGGACGGGAGGGCCGATGAGCAGTTCTTC. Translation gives CASTSTDGRADEQFF.

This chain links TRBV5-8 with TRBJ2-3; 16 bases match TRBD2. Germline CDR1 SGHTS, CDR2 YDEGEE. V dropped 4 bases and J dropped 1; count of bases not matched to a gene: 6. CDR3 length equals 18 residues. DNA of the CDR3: TGTGCCAGCAGCACCGGGACTAGCGGGAGGGGGGGCACAGATACGCAGTATTTT. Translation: CASSTGTSGRGGTDTQYF.

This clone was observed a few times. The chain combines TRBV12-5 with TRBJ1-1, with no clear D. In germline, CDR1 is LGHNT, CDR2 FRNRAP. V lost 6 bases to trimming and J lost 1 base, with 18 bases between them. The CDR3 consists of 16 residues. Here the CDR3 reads CASGPLERRTNTEAFF. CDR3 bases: TGTGCTAGTGGCCCCTTGGAGCGACGGACGAACACTGAAGCTTTCTTT.